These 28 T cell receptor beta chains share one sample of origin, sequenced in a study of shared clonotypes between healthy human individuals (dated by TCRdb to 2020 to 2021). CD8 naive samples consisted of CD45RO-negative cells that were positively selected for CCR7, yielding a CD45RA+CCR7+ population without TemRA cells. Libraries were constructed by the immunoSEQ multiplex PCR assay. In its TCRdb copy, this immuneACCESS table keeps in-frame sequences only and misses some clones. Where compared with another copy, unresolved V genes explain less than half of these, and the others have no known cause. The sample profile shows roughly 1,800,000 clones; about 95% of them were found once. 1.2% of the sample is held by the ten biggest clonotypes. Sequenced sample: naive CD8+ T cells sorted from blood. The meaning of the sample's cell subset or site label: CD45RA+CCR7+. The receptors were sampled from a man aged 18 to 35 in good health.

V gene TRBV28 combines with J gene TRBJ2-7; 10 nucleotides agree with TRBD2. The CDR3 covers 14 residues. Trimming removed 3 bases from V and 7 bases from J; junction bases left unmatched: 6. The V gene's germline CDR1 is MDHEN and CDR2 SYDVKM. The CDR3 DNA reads TGTGCCAGCAGTTTGGGACTAGCGTTAGATGAGCAGTACTTC. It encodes CASSLGLALDEQYF. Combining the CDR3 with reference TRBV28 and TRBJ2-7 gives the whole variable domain DVKVTQSSRYLVKRTGEKVFLECVQDMDHENMFWYRQDPGLGLRLIYFSYDVKMKEKGDIPEGYSVSREKKERFSLILESASTNQTSMYLCASSLGLALDEQYFGPGTRLTVT.

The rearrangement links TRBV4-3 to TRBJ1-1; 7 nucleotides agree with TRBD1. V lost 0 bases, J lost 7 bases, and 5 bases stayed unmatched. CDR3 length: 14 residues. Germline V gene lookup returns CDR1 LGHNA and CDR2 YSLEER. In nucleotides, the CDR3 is TGCGCCAGCAGCCAAGATGCAGGGGGGAATGAAGCTTTCTTT. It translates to CASSQDAGGNEAFF.

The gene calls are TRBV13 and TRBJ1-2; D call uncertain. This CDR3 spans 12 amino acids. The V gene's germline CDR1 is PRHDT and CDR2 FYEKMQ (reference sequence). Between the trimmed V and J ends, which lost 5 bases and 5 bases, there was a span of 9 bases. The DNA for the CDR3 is TGTGCCAGCAGCATAAGCGGATATGGCTACACCTTC. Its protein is CASSISGYGYTF.

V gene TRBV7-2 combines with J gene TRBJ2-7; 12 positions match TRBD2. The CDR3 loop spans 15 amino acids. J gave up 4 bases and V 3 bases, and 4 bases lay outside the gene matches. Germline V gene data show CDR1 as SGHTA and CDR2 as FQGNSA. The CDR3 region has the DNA TGTGCCAGCAGCTTGCGGACTAGCGGGGCTTACGAGCAGTACTTC. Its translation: CASSLRTSGAYEQYF.

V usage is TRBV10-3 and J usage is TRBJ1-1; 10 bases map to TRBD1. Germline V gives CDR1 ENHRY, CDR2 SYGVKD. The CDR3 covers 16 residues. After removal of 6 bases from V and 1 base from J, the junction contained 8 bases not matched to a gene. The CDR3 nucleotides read TGTGCCATCAGCGGGACAGGGGTTGGCCCGAACACTGAAGCTTTCTTT. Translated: CAISGTGVGPNTEAFF.

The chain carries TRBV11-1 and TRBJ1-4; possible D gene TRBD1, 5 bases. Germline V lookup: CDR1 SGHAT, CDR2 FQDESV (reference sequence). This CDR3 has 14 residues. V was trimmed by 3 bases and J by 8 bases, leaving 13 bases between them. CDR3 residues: CASSFDGAEEKLFF. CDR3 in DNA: TGTGCCAGCAGCTTCGACGGGGCGGAAGAAAAACTGTTTTTT.

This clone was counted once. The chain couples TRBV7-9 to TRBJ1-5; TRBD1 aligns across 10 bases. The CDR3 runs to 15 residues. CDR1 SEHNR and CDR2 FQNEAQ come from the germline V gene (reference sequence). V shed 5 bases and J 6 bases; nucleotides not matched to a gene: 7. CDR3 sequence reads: CASSTGTGDGQPQHF. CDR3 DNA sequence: TGTGCCAGCAGCACCGGGACAGGGGACGGTCAGCCCCAGCATTTT.

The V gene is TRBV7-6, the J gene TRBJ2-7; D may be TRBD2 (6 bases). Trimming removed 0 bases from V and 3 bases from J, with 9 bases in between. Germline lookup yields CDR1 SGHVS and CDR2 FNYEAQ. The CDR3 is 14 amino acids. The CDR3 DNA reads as TGTGCCAGCAGCTTAGCGGAGGGTAACTACGAGCAGTACTTC. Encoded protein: CASSLAEGNYEQYF.

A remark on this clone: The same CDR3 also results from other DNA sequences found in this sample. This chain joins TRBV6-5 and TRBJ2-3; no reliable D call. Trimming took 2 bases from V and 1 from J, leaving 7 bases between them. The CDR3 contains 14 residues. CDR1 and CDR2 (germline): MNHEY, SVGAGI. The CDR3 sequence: CASSYGGGTDTQYF. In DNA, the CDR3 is TGTGCCAGCAGTTACGGTGGGGGCACAGATACGCAGTATTTT.

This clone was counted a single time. The CDR3 sequence is CASLEGVMNTEAFF. DNA for the CDR3: TGTGCCAGCTTGGAAGGGGTCATGAACACTGAAGCTTTCTTT. V gene TRBV13 combines with J gene TRBJ1-1, with a tentative D call TRBD1 (5 bases). Germline lookup yields CDR1 PRHDT and CDR2 FYEKMQ (reference sequence). V was trimmed by 8 bases and J by 0 bases, leaving 13 bases between them. The length of the CDR3 is 14 residues.

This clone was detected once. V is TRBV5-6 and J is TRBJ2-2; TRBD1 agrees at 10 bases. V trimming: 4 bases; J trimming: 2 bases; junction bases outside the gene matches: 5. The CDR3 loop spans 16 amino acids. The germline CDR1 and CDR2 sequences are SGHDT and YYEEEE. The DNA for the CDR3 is TGTGCCAGCAGCCTCGGACAGGGGGAAAACACCGGGGAGCTGTTTTTT. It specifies CASSLGQGENTGELFF. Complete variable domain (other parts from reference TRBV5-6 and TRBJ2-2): DAGVTQSPTHLIKTRGQQVTLRCSPKSGHDTVSWYQQALGQGPQFIFQYYEEEERQRGNFPDRFSGHQFPNYSSELNVNALLLGDSALYLCASSLGQGENTGELFFGEGSRLTVL.

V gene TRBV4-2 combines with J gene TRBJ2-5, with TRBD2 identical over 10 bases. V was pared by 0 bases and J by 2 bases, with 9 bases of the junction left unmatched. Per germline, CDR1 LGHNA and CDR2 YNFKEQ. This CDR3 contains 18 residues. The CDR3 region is CASSQDPYSGGIQETQYF. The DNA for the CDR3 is TGTGCCAGCAGCCAAGATCCGTATAGCGGGGGGATTCAAGAGACCCAGTACTTC.

The CDR3, as DNA: TGTGCCAGCTCACCTGGGACTAGCGGGAGTGAGCAGTACTTC. It yields the protein CASSPGTSGSEQYF. The chain joins TRBV18 to TRBJ2-7, with 14 bases lining up with TRBD2. This CDR3 is built from 14 residues. The V gene end was trimmed by 3 bases and the J gene end by 7 bases; junction bases not matched to a gene: 2. The V gene's germline CDR1 is KGHSH and CDR2 LQKENI.

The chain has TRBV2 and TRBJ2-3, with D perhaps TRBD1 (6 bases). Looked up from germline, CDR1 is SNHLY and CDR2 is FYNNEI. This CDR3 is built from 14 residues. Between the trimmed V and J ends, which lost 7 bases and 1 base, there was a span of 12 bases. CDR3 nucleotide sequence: TGTGCCAGCAAGGTACAGGGAGGCACAGATACGCAGTATTTT. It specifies CASKVQGGTDTQYF.

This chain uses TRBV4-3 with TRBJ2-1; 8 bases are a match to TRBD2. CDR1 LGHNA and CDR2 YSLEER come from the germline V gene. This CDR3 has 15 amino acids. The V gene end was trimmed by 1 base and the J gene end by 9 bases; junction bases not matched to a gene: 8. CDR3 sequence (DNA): TGCGCCAGCAGCCAAGTTCTAGCGGGTGAAGGTGAGCAGTTCTTC. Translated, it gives CASSQVLAGEGEQFF.

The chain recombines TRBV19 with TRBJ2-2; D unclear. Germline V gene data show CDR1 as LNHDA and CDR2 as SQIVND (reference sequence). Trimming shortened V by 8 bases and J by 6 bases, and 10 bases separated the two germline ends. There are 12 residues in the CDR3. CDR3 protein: CASRGESGELFF. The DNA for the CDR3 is TGTGCCAGTCGCGGAGAATCCGGGGAGCTGTTTTTT.

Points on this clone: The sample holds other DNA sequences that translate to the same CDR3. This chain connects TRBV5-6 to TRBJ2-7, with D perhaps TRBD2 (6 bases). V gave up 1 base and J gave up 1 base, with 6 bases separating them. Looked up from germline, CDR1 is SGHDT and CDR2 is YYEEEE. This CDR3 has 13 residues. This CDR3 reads CASSLRGSYEQYF. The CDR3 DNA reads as TGTGCCAGCAGCTTGCGGGGGTCCTACGAGCAGTACTTC.

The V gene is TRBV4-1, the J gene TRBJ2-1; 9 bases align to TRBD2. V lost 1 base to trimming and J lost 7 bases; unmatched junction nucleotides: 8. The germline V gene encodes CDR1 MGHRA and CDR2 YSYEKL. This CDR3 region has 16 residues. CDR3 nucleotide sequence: TGCGCCAGCAGCCAAGGTAGCGGGAGCCACGGTAATGAGCAGTTCTTC. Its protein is CASSQGSGSHGNEQFF.

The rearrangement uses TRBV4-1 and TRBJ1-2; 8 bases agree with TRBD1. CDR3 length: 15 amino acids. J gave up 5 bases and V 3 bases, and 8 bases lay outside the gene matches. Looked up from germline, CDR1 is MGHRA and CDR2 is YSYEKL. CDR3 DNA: TGCGCCAGCAGCCAGAGGACAGGGAATGCTTATGGCTACACCTTC. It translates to CASSQRTGNAYGYTF.

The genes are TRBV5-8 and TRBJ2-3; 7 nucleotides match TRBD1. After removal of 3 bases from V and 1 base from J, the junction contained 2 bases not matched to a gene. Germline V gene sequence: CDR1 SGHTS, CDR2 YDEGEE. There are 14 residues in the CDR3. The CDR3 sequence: CASSYGTGTDTQYF. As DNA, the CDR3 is TGTGCCAGCAGCTATGGGACAGGCACAGATACGCAGTATTTT.

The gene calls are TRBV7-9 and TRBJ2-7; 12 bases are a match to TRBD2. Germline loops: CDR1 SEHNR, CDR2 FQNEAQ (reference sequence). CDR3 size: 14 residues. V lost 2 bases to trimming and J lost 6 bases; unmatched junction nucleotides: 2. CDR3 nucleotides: TGTGCCAGCAGCTTAATACTAGCGGGAGGCGAGCAGTACTTC. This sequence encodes CASSLILAGGEQYF.

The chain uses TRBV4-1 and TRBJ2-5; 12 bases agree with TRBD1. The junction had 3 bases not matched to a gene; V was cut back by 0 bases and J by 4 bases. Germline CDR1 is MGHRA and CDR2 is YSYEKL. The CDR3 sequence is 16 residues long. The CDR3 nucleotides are TGCGCCAGCAGCCAAGAAAGGGACAGGGGGCGAGAGACCCAGTACTTC. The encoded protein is CASSQERDRGRETQYF.

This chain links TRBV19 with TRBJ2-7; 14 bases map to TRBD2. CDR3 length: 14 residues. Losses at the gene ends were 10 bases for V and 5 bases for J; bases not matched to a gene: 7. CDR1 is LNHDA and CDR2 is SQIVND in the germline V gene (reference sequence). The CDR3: CATRTSGGTHEQYF. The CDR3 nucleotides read TGTGCCACCCGGACTAGCGGGGGGACTCACGAGCAGTACTTC.

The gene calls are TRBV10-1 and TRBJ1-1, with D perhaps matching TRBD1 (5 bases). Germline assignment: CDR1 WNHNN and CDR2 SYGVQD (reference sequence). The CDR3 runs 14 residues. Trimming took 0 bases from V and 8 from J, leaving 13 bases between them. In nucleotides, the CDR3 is TGCGCCAGCAGTGAGTCGAAGGGGTATGGAGAAGCTTTCTTT. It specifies CASSESKGYGEAFF.

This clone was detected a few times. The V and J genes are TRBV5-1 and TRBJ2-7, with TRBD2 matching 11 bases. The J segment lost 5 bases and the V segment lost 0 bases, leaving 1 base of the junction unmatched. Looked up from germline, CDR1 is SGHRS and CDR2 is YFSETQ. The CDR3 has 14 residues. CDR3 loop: CASSLVAGGNEQYF. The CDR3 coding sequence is TGCGCCAGCAGCTTGGTAGCGGGAGGGAACGAGCAGTACTTC. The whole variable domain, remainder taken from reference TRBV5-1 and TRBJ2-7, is KAGVTQTPRYLIKTRGQQVTLSCSPISGHRSVSWYQQTPGQGLQFLFEYFSETQRNKGNFPGRFSGRQFSNSRSEMNVSTLELGDSALYLCASSLVAGGNEQYFGPGTRLTVT.

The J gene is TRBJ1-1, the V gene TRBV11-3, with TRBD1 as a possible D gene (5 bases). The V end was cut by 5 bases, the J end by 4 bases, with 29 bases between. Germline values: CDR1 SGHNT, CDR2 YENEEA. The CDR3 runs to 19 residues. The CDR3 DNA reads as TGTGCCAGCAGCCCTGGGACCGAACCGGAATTGGCTCGAGGCACTGAAGCTTTCTTT. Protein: CASSPGTEPELARGTEAFF. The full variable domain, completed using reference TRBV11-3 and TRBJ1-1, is EAGVVQSPRYKIIEKKQPVAFWCNPISGHNTLYWYLQNLGQGPELLIRYENEEAVDDSQLPKDRFSAERLKGVDSTLKIQPAELGDSAVYLCASSPGTEPELARGTEAFFGQGTRLTVV.

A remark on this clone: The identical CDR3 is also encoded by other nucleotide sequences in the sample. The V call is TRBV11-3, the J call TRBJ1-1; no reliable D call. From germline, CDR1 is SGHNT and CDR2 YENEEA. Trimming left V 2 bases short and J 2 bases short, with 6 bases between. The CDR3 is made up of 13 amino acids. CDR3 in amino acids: CASSLSSNTEAFF. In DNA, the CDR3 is TGTGCCAGCAGCTTATCCAGCAACACTGAAGCTTTCTTT.

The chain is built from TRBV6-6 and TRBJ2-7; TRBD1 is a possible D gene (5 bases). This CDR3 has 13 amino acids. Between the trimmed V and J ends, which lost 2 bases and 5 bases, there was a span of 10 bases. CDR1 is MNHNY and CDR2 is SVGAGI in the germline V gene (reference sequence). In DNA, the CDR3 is TGTGCCAGCAGTTACCCGAAAGGGGACGAGCAGTACTTC. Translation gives CASSYPKGDEQYF.